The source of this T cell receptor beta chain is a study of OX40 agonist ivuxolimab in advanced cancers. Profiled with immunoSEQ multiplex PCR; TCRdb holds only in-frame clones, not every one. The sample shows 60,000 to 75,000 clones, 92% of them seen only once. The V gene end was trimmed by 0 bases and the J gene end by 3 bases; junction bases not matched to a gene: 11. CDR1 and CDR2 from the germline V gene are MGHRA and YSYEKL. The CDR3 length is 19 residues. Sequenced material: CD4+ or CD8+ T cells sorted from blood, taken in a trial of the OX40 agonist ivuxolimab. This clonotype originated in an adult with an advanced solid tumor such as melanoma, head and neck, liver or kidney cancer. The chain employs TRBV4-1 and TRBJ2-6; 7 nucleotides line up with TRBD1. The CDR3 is CASSQDHRRQGFGANVLTF. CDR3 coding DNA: TGCGCCAGCAGCCAAGATCATCGGAGACAGGGATTTGGGGCCAACGTCCTGACTTTC.